Sequencing of this T cell receptor beta chain was carried out in a study of response to subunit inactivated influenza vaccine. Overall study findings and caveats: Authors suggested that a seasonal influenza vaccination recruits few new T cells each time.

This clonotype has a count of ten or more. What it binds is not known. MiXCR, run by TCRdb on the RT-PCR reads, gives a single entry per CDR3 protein. This repertoire shows under 550,000 distinct CDR3 sequences, about 7.2% found once; its top ten account for under 15%. The CDR3 covers 17 residues. The germline V gene has CDR1 SGHRS and CDR2 YFSETQ. V trimming: 2 bases; J trimming: 3 bases; junction bases outside the gene matches: 6. Here the sequenced sample was PBMCs from blood, taken 23 months after vaccination. This chain joins TRBV5-1 and TRBJ2-6; 9 nucleotides align to TRBD1. The TCR originated in a man between 50 and 75 years old who received an inactivated influenza vaccine. CDR3 sequence: CASSLPTGGGGANVLTF. DNA for the CDR3: TGCGCCAGCAGCTTACCCACAGGGGGCGGTGGGGCCAACGTCCTGACTTTC.